This T cell receptor (beta chain) was sequenced in a study of blood T cell repertoires in COVID-19. Study context: The origin of the acute and convalescent COVID-19 samples was the United States, Italy and Spain. From T cells, B-cell-depleted T cells, or PBMCs came the material, which was cDNA or gDNA.

The authors' processing: Amplifying reference gene primers gave estimates of nucleated cell counts. TCRdb keeps only in-frame clones here, not all; method: immunoSEQ multiplex PCR. The D gene and trimming were derived from the DNA, and the V and J assignments and clone size from that table. This sample has 65,000 to 90,000 clones, with 70% to 80% found just once. V shed 2 bases and J shed 3 bases, with 13 bases lying between them. In germline, CDR1 is MNHEY, CDR2 SVGAGI. The CDR3 has 15 amino acids. This clone has just a few counts. The material sequenced was peripheral blood. The chain links TRBV6-5 to TRBJ1-2, with TRBD1 as a possible D gene (5 bases). The receptor was isolated from a man between 60 and 75 years old with active or convalescent COVID-19. In nucleotides, the CDR3 is TGTGCCAGCAGTTACAACCTGCGGGGCGACTATGGCTACACCTTC. Translated: CASSYNLRGDYGYTF.